The T cell receptor beta chain under discussion was sequenced for a study of early stage breast cancer tumors. Study-wide context: Most invasive tumors, about 80% of the 16, were ER+/PR+/HER2-. General study points: Compared with adjacent normal breast tissue, tumors showed around 2.7-fold greater T cell density and higher clonality.

Each sample had two DNA replicates, around 0.53 ug blood or about 1.5 ug tissue. The repertoire was sequenced with immunoSEQ multiplex PCR; TCRdb's copy has only in-frame clones and lacks some. The sample lists 65,000 to 75,000 clones, 65% to 85% occurring once. Turning to this clone: What it binds is unknown.

The ends were cut back, 0 bases at V and 5 bases at J, with 11 bases in the middle. Germline assignment: CDR1 SGDLS and CDR2 YYNGEE. This CDR3 contains 14 residues. The chain recombines TRBV9 with TRBJ1-1; D ambiguous. The origin of this receptor is a person in their 40s with breast cancer. Sequenced sample: blood. CDR3 region: CASSVGNRATEAFF. For the CDR3, the DNA is TGTGCCAGCAGCGTAGGGAACAGAGCTACTGAAGCTTTCTTT.